This T cell receptor beta chain appears in the sequencing data of a study of T cell repertoires in cytomegalovirus infection. Study summary: Public TCR beta signatures provided an indication of both CMV infection and a matching HLA type.

Only one count was recorded for this clonotype. Antigen unknown. A single record per CDR3 protein comes from TCRdb applying MiXCR to the reads. The table records 230,000 or so distinct CDR3 sequences, 15% to 20% of them present only once. Regarding the study as a whole: The study found HLA-C-restricted CMV-specific TCR beta clonotypes dominating the ex vivo response.

This CDR3 spans 14 amino acids. CDR1 is SQVTM and CDR2 is ANQGSEA in the germline V gene. Trimming stripped 4 bases from V and 7 bases from J, with 17 bases between. J is TRBJ2-1 and V is TRBV29-1; D assignment may be TRBD1 or TRBD2 (6 bases each). What was sequenced was CD8+ T cells from PBMCs. This clonotype originated in a human donor in good health (CMV status not recorded). Some clones in this sample may be carry-over from other donors' samples. CDR3 amino acids: CSVGGGPAGNEQFF. Written as DNA, the CDR3 is TGCAGCGTTGGAGGGGGGCCCGCCGGGAATGAGCAGTTCTTC.